This T cell receptor beta chain appears in the sequencing data of a study of cytomegalovirus exposure and HLA in healthy donors. General study points: The authors considered a cluster of highly shared sequence variants likely to be a sequencing artifact.

To note about this clone: What it recognizes is unknown.

PCR used 60 Vbeta primers and 13 Jbeta primers. Libraries were prepared by immunoSEQ multiplex PCR; TCRdb keeps only in-frame clonotypes and omits some of them. The data hold approximately 100,000 clones, with 80% observed a single time. Trimming took 3 bases from V and 7 from J, leaving 10 bases between them. Germline CDR1 reads MNHEY; CDR2 reads SVGAGI. The CDR3 loop spans 13 amino acids. The TCR was taken from a man in his late teens or twenties in good health and CMV-seronegative. Sequences were obtained from PBMCs. This chain joins TRBV6-5 and TRBJ1-5, with a possible D match to TRBD1 (5 bases). The CDR3 nucleotides are TGTGCCAGCAGTTATTCCAGGGTCCAGCCCCAGCATTTT. Residues: CASSYSRVQPQHF.